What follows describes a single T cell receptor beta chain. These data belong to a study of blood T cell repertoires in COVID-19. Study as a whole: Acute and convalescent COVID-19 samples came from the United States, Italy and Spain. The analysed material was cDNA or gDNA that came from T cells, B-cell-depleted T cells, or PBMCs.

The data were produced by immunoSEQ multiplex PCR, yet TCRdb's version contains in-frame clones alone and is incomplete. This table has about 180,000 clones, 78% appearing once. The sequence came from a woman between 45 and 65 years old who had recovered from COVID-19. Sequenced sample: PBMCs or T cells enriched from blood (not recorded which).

This CDR3 is CASSRAPIEKLFF. CDR3 in DNA: TGTGCCAGCTCACGGGCCCCTATTGAAAAACTGTTTTTT. The chain carries TRBV18 and TRBJ1-4; D unresolved. There are 13 residues in the CDR3. V shed 4 bases and J shed 7 bases, with 10 bases lying between them. CDR1 and CDR2 (germline): KGHSH, LQKENI.